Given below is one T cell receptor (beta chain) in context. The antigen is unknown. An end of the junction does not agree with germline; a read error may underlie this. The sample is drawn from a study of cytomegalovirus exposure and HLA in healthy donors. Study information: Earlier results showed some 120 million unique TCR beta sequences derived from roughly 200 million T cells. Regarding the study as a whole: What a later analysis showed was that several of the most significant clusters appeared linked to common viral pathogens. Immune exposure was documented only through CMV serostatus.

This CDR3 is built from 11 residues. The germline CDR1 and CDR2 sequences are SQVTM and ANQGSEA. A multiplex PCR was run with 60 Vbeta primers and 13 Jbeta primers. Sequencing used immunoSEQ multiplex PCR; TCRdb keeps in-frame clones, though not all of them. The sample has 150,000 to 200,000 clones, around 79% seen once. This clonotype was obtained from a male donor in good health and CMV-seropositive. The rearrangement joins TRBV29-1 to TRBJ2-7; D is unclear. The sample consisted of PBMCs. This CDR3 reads CSVEGPDEQYF. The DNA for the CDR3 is TGCAGCGTCGAAGGGCCCGACGAGCAGTACTTC.